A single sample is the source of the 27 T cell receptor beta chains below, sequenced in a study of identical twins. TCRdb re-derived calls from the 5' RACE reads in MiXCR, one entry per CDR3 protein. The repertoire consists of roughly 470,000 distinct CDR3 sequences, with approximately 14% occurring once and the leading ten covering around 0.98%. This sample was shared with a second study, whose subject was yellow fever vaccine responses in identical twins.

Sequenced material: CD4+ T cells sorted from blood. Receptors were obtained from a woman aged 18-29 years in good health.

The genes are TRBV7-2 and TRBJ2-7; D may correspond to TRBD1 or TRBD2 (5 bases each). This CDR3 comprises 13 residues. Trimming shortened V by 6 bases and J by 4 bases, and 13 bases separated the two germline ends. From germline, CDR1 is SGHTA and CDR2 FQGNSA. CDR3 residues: CASRLGRDYEQYF. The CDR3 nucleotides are TGTGCCAGCAGGTTGGGACGGGATTACGAGCAGTACTTC.

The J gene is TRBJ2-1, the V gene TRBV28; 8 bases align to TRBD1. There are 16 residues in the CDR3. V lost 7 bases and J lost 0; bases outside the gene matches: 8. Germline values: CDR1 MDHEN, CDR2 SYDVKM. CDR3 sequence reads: CASISGGQVSYNEQFF. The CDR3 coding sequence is TGTGCCAGCATCTCCGGGGGACAGGTCTCCTACAATGAGCAGTTCTTC.

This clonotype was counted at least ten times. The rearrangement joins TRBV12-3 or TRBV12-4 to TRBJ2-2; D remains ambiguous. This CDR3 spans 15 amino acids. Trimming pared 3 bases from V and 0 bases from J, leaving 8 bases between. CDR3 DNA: TGTGCCAGCAGTTTTAGAGTCGCGAACACCGGGGAGCTGTTTTTT. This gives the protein CASSFRVANTGELFF.

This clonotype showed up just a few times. The CDR3 is CASSPTRLAVADTQYF. The CDR3 coding sequence is TGTGCCAGCAGTCCAACCCGACTAGCCGTGGCAGATACGCAGTATTTT. The gene calls are TRBV7-2 and TRBJ2-3, with 7 nucleotides matching TRBD2. Germline V gene lookup returns CDR1 SGHTA and CDR2 FQGNSA. The CDR3 is 16 amino acids. The J segment lost 4 bases and the V segment lost 6 bases, leaving 13 bases of the junction unmatched.

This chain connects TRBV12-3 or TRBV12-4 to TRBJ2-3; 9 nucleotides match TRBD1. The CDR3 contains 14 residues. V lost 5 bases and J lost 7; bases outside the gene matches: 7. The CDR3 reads CASSLGTGRNTQYF. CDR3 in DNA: TGTGCCAGCAGTCTCGGGACAGGGAGGAATACGCAGTATTTT.

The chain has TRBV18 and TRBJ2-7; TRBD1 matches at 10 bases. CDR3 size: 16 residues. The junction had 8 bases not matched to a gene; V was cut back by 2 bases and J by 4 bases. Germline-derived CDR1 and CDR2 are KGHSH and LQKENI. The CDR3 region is CASSPGPGQGVYEQYF. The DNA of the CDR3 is TGTGCCAGCTCACCAGGTCCTGGACAGGGGGTGTACGAGCAGTACTTC.

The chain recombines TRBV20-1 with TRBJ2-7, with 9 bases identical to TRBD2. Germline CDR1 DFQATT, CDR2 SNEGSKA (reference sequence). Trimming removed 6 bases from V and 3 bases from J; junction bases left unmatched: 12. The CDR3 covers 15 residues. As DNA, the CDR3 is TGCAGTGCCGCTGCCCCTAGCGGGGCAGTCTACGAGCAGTACTTC. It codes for CSAAAPSGAVYEQYF.

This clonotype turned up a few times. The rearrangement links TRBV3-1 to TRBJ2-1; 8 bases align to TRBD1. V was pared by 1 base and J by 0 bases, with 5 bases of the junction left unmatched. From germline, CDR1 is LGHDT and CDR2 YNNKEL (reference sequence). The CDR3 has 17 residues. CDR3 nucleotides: TGTGCCAGCAGCCAAGGGGCAGGGGGCCCCTCCTACAATGAGCAGTTCTTC. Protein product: CASSQGAGGPSYNEQFF.

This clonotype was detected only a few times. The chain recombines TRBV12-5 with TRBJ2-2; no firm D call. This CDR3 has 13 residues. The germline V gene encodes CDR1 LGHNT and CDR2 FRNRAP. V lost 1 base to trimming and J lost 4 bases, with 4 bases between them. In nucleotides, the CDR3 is TGTGCTAGTGGTTTGGAGGGCACCGGGGAGCTGTTTTTT. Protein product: CASGLEGTGELFF.

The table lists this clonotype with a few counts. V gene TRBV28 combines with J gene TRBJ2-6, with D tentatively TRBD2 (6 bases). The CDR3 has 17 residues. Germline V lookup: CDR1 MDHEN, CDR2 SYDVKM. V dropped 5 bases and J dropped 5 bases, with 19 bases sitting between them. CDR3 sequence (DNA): TGTGCCAGCAGTCCTCCGGAGCGCGGGATAAGGGCCAACGTCCTGACTTTC. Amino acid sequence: CASSPPERGIRANVLTF. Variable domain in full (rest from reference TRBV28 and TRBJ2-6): DVKVTQSSRYLVKRTGEKVFLECVQDMDHENMFWYRQDPGLGLRLIYFSYDVKMKEKGDIPEGYSVSREKKERFSLILESASTNQTSMYLCASSPPERGIRANVLTFGAGSRLTVL.

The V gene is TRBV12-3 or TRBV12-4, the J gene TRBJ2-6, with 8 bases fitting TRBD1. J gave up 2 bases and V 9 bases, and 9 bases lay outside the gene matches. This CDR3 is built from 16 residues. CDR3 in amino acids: CARRFIQGAGANVLTF. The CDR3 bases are TGTGCCAGGAGATTCATACAGGGGGCTGGGGCCAACGTCCTGACTTTC.

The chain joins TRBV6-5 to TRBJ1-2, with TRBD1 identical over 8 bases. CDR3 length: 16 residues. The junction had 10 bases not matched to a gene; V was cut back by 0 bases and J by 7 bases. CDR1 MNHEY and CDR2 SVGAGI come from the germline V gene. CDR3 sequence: CASSYSGQGRSSGYTF. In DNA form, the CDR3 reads TGTGCCAGCAGTTACTCCGGACAGGGTCGGTCTTCTGGCTACACCTTC.

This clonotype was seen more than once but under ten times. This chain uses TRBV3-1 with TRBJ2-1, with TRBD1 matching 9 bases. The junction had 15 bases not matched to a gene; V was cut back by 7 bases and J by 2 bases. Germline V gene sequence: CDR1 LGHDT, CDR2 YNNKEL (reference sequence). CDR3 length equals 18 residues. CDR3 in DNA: TGTGCCAGCAACGCAATTCCGGGACAGGGACTCACCTACAATGAGCAGTTCTTC. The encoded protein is CASNAIPGQGLTYNEQFF.

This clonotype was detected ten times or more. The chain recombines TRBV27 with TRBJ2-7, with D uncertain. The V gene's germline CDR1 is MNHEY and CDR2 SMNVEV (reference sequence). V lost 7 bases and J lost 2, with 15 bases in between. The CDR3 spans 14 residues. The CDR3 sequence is CASKAQVITYEQYF. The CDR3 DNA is TGTGCCAGCAAGGCCCAGGTTATAACCTACGAGCAGTACTTC.

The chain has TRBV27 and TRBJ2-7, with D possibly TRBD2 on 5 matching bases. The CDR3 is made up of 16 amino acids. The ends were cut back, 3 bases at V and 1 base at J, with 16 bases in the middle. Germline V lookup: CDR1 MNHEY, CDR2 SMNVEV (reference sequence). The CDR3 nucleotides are TGTGCCAGCAGTTTGTCCCGTAGGACTGGATCCTACGAGCAGTACTTC. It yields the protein CASSLSRRTGSYEQYF.

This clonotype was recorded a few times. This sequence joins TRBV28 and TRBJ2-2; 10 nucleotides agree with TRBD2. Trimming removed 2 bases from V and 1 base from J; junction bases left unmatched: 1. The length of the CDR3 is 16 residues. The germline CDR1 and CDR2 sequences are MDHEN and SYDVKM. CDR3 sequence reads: CASSLTSGMNTGELFF. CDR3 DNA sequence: TGTGCCAGCAGTTTAACTAGCGGGATGAACACCGGGGAGCTGTTTTTT.

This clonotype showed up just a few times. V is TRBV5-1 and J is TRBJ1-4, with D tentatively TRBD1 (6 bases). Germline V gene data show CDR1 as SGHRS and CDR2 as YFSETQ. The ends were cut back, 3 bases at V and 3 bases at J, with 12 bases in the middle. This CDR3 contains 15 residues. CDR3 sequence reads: CASSSGGIANEKLFF. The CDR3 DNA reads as TGCGCCAGCAGCTCCGGGGGCATTGCTAATGAAAAACTGTTTTTT.

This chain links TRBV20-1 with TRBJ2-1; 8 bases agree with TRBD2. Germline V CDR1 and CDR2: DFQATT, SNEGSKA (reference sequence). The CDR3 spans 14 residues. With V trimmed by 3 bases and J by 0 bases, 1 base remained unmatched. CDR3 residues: CSASGRASYNEQFF. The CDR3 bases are TGCAGTGCTAGCGGGAGGGCCTCCTACAATGAGCAGTTCTTC.

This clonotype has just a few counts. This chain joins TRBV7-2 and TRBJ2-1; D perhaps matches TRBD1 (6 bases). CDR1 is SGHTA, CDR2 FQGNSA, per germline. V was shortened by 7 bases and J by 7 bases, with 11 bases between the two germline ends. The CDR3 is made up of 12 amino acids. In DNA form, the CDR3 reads TGTGCCAGCATTATACAGGGAAATGAGCAGTTCTTC. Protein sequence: CASIIQGNEQFF.

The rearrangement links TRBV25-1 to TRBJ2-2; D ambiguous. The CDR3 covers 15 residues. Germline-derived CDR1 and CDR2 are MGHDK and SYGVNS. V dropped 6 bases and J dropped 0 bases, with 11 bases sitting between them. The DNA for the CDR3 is TGTGCCAGCAGATCCCCTCGACCGAACACCGGGGAGCTGTTTTTT. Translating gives CASRSPRPNTGELFF.

CDR3 region: CASSYSVVSYNEQFF. The DNA of the CDR3 is TGTGCCAGCAGTTACTCGGTAGTCTCCTACAATGAGCAGTTCTTC. The V call is TRBV6-2 or TRBV6-3, the J call TRBJ2-1; D is ambiguous. V lost 0 bases, J lost 0 bases, and 6 bases lay in between. This CDR3 has 15 residues. Germline V gene sequence: CDR1 MNHEY, CDR2 SVGEGT.

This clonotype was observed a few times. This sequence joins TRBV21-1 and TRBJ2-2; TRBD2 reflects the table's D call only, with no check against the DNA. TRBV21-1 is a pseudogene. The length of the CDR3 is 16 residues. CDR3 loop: CASSKRRMENTGELFF. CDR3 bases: TGTGCCAGCAGCAAAAGGAGGATGGAGAACACCGGGGAGCTGTTTTTT.

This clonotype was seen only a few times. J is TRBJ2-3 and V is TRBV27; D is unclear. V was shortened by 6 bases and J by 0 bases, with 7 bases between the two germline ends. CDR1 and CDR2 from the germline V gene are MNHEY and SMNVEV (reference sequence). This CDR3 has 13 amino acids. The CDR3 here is CASRGDSTDTQYF. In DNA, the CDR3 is TGTGCCAGCAGAGGCGACAGCACAGATACGCAGTATTTT.

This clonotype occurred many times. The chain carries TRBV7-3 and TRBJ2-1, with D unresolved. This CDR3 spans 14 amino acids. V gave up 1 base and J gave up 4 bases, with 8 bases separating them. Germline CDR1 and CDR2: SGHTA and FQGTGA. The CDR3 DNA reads TGTGCCAGCAGCTTAAACGCGGATTACAATGAGCAGTTCTTC. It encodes CASSLNADYNEQFF. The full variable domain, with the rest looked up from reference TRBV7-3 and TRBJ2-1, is GAGVSQTPSNKVTEKGKYVELRCDPISGHTALYWYRQSLGQGPEFLIYFQGTGAADDSGLPNDRFFAVRPEGSVSTLKIQRTERGDSAVYLCASSLNADYNEQFFGPGTRLTVL.

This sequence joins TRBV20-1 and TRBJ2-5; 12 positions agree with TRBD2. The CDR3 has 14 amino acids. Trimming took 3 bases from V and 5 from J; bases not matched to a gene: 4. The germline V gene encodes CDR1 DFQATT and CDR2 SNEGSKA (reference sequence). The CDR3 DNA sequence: TGCAGTGCTAGCCCCGGGACTAGCGGGGAGACCCAGTACTTC. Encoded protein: CSASPGTSGETQYF.

The DNA of the CDR3 is TGCGCCAGCAGCCCAGACACCCGTGGGTGGTCCTACAATGAGCAGTTCTTC. Amino acid sequence: CASSPDTRGWSYNEQFF. The rearrangement uses TRBV5-1 and TRBJ2-1; no definite D call. The V gene lost 4 bases and the J gene lost 1 base, with 18 bases spanning the gap. Per germline, CDR1 SGHRS and CDR2 YFSETQ. The CDR3 length is 17 residues.

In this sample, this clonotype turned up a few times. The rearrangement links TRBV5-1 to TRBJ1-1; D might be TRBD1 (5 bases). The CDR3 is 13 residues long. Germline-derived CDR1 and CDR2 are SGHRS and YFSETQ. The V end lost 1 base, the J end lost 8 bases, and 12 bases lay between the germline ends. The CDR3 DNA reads TGCGCCAGCAGCTTGCGATGGTCAGGGGAAGCTTTCTTT. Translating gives CASSLRWSGEAFF.